These 10 T cell receptor beta chains came from one sample sequenced in a study of regulatory T cells in long-lasting Graves disease. Relying on iRepertoire HTBI primers and Arm-PCR of CDR3 regions, the team built TCR beta libraries. TCRdb fed the multiplex PCR reads into MiXCR, producing one record per CDR3 protein. The data hold 700,000 or so distinct CDR3 sequences, with around 30% observed a single time. Time point specified: persistent/refractory GD, antithyroid drugs over 5 years with positive TRAb. PBMC RNA was the source of the TCR library. The material was peripheral blood mononuclear cells (PBMCs), obtained when the disease was refractory, from a patient treated with antithyroid drugs. The source of these receptors is a female donor with Graves disease.

The V and J genes are TRBV7-9 and TRBJ1-2, with 7 bases identical to TRBD1. With 1 base clipped from V and 6 bases from J, the junction kept 5 bases outside the gene matches. Germline loops: CDR1 SEHNR, CDR2 FQNEAQ (reference sequence). This CDR3 contains 14 residues. CDR3 bases: TGTGCCAGCAGCTTAGACAGGACAGGCCATGGCTACACCTTC. Translating gives CASSLDRTGHGYTF.

The genes are TRBV5-1 and TRBJ2-3; possibly TRBD2 for D (6 bases). The germline gives CDR1 SGHRS, CDR2 YFSETQ. The CDR3 contains 15 residues. V was clipped by 3 bases and J by 5 bases, with 16 bases between them. CDR3 sequence (DNA): TGCGCCAGCAGCTCGAGAACAGCGCGGGGAGATACGCAGTATTTT. Amino acid sequence: CASSSRTARGDTQYF.

This clonotype was detected only a few times. V usage is TRBV19 and J usage is TRBJ2-2; tentative D call: TRBD2 (5 bases). Trimming removed 3 bases from V and 0 bases from J, with 20 bases in between. CDR1 and CDR2 (germline): LNHDA, SQIVND (reference sequence). This CDR3 region has 19 residues. The CDR3 spells CASSMDWMRWETNTGELFF. The CDR3 nucleotides are TGTGCCAGTAGTATGGACTGGATGAGGTGGGAGACGAACACCGGGGAGCTGTTTTTT.

In the case of this clonotype: With a much larger clone just one base away, this may be a read error. V is TRBV12-3 or TRBV12-4 and J is TRBJ2-5; 8 bases agree with TRBD2. The CDR3 extends over 15 amino acids. Here the CDR3 reads CASSKHAGGEEAQYF. CDR3 in DNA: TGTGCCAGCAGCAAACATGCGGGAGGAGAAGAGGCCCAGTACTTC.

In its sample, this clonotype was seen once. A junction boundary mismatches the germline segment, possibly from a read error. The chain carries TRBV3-1 and TRBJ2-7; 7 bases agree with TRBD1. CDR3 size: 14 residues. Germline CDR1 and CDR2: LGHDT and YNNKEL (reference sequence). CDR3 in amino acids: CASGQVRRGYEQYF. The DNA of the CDR3 is TGTGCCAGCGGCCAAGTACGCAGGGGGTACGAGCAGTACTTC.

A note on this clonotype: At one boundary the junction diverges from the germline segment, which might be a read error. The chain recombines TRBV6-2 or TRBV6-3 with TRBJ2-7, with D hard to call. The CDR3 is 12 residues long. Germline V gene data show CDR1 as MNHEY and CDR2 as SVGEGT. This CDR3 is CASSYARYEQCF. DNA of the CDR3: TGTGCCAGCAGTTACGCCCGCTACGAGCAGTGCTTC.

The J gene is TRBJ1-1, the V gene TRBV12-3 or TRBV12-4, with D tentatively TRBD1 (5 bases). The CDR3 runs 15 residues. V lost 3 bases and J 3 bases, leaving 14 bases between the germline ends. The CDR3 DNA reads TGTGCCAGCAGTTTTTTAGGGCAGGGCCACACTGAAGCTTTCTTT. Its protein is CASSFLGQGHTEAFF.

This clonotype showed up many times. The chain recombines TRBV12-3 or TRBV12-4 with TRBJ1-2, with D uncertain. The length of the CDR3 is 13 residues. Trimming cost V 4 bases and J 6 bases, with 12 bases left between them. In DNA, the CDR3 is TGTGCCAGCAGTTACCGGGGAGTGGATGGCTACACCTTC. It encodes CASSYRGVDGYTF.

The CDR3 nucleotides are TGTGCCAGCAGGAAGACGGGGGTAAGCAATCAGCCCCAGCATTTT. This codes for CASRKTGVSNQPQHF. The rearrangement uses TRBV28 and TRBJ1-5; weak D call: TRBD1 (5 bases). V was cut by 6 bases and J by 1 base, with 13 bases left in between. The CDR3 runs 15 residues. Germline CDR1 MDHEN, CDR2 SYDVKM.

This clonotype came up a few times. The chain carries TRBV29-1 and TRBJ2-7; TRBD1 might be the D (5 bases). The CDR3 is 13 amino acids. V was trimmed by 7 bases and J by 2 bases, leaving 15 bases between them. Germline values: CDR1 SQVTM, CDR2 ANQGSEA. The CDR3 DNA follows: TGCAGCGCCGCAAGGGGTTTGGCCTACGAGCAGTACTTC. It encodes CSAARGLAYEQYF.